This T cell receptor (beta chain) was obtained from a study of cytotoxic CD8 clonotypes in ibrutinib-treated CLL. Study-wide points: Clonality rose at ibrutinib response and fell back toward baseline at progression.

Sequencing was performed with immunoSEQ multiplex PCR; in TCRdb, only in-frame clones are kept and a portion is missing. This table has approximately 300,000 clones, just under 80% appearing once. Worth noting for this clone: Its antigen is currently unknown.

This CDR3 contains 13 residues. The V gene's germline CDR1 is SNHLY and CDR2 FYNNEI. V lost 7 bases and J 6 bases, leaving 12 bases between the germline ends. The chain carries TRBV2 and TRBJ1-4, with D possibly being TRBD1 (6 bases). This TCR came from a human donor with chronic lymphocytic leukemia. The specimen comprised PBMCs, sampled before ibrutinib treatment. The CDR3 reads CASTTGTYEKLFF. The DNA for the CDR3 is TGTGCCAGCACAACAGGGACCTATGAAAAACTGTTTTTT. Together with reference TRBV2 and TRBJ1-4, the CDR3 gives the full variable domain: EPEVTQTPSHQVTQMGQEVILRCVPISNHLYFYWYRQILGQKVEFLVSFYNNEISEKSEIFDDQFSVERPDGSNFTLKIRSTKLEDSAMYFCASTTGTYEKLFFGSGTQLSVL.